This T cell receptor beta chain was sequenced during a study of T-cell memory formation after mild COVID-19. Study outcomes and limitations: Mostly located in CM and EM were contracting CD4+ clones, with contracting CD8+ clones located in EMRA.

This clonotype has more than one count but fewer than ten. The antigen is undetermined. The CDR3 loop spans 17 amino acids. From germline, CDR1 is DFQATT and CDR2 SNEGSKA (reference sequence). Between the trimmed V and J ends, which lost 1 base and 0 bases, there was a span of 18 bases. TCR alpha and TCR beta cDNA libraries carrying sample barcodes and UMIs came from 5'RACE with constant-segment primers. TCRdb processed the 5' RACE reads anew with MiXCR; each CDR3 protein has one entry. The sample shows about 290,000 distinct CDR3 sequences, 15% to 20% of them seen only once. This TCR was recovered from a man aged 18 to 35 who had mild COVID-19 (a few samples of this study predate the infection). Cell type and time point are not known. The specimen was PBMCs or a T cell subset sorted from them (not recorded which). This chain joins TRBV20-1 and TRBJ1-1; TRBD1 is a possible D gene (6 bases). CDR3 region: CSARGTADFPMNTEAFF. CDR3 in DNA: TGCAGTGCTAGAGGGACAGCCGACTTCCCTATGAACACTGAAGCTTTCTTT.